Below, 24 T cell receptor beta chains from the same sample are listed, as sequenced in a study of blood T cell repertoires in COVID-19. Some clones are missing from TCRdb's copy, which holds only in-frame ones; the method was immunoSEQ multiplex PCR. The sample has hundreds of thousands of clones; approximately 84% are singletons. The sequenced material came from peripheral blood. The receptors shown here come from a woman older than 75 with acute or convalescent COVID-19.

The gene calls are TRBV19 and TRBJ1-4; 7 bases align to TRBD1. Germline CDR1 reads LNHDA; CDR2 reads SQIVND (reference sequence). J lost 3 bases, V lost 1 base, and 11 bases had no gene match. The CDR3 loop spans 18 amino acids. The CDR3 spells CASSIGGGRGRPNEKLFF. The CDR3, as DNA: TGTGCCAGTAGTATAGGAGGGGGAAGGGGGCGCCCTAATGAAAAACTGTTTTTT.

This sequence joins TRBV3-1 (or the pseudogene TRBV3-2) and TRBJ1-2; maybe TRBD1 (5 bases). The CDR3 covers 12 residues. CDR1 is LGHDT and CDR2 is YNNKEL in the germline V gene (reference sequence). Trimming pared 3 bases from V and 7 bases from J, leaving 9 bases between. The CDR3 spells CASSQGLSGYTF. The CDR3 DNA is TGTGCCAGCAGCCAGGGACTTAGTGGCTACACCTTC.

The rearrangement joins TRBV18 to TRBJ1-5, with a tentative D call TRBD1 (5 bases). Trimming pared 2 bases from V and 3 bases from J, leaving 14 bases between. The germline V gene encodes CDR1 KGHSH and CDR2 LQKENI. CDR3 length equals 16 residues. The CDR3, as DNA: TGTGCCAGCTCACCAGACAGCACCCTATACAATCAGCCCCAGCATTTT. It translates to CASSPDSTLYNQPQHF.

The rearrangement uses TRBV5-1 and TRBJ2-1, with D perhaps matching TRBD1 (6 bases). Per germline, CDR1 SGHRS and CDR2 YFSETQ. The CDR3 is made up of 15 amino acids. V was trimmed by 5 bases and J by 9 bases, leaving 21 bases between them. The CDR3 region is CASRAGTGYSVEQFF. The DNA of the CDR3 is TGCGCCAGCAGGGCCGGAACAGGGTATTCGGTTGAGCAGTTCTTC.

This sequence joins TRBV5-5 and TRBJ2-7; TRBD2 might be the D (6 bases). The CDR3 is made up of 15 amino acids. V lost 2 bases and J 2 bases, leaving 14 bases between the germline ends. The germline gives CDR1 SGHKS, CDR2 YYEKEE (reference sequence). CDR3 protein: CASSLRRGYTYEQYF. For the CDR3, the DNA is TGTGCCAGCAGCTTACGGCGGGGTTACACCTACGAGCAGTACTTC.

Points on this clone: This sample includes further DNA sequences coding for the same CDR3. The chain recombines TRBV15 with TRBJ2-7, with TRBD1 identical over 8 bases. Germline V gene lookup returns CDR1 LNHNV and CDR2 YYDKDF (reference sequence). J lost 1 base, V lost 2 bases, and 4 bases had no gene match. CDR3 length: 15 amino acids. CDR3 sequence (DNA): TGTGCCACCAGCAGAAGCCGGACAGGGTCCTACGAGCAGTACTTC. This encodes CATSRSRTGSYEQYF.

The DNA for the CDR3 is TGTGCCAGCAGCTCGGACAGGGGAAGGGAGGCTACGCAGTATTTT. Translated: CASSSDRGREATQYF. The chain carries TRBV7-8 and TRBJ2-3; 9 bases are a match to TRBD1. The CDR3 is 15 amino acids. V lost 4 bases and J lost 8; bases outside the gene matches: 10. Germline assignment: CDR1 SGHVS and CDR2 FQNEAQ.

The chain is built from TRBV5-5 and TRBJ2-3; 13 bases are a match to TRBD2. Germline CDR1 is SGHKS and CDR2 is YYEKEE (reference sequence). This CDR3 is 17 amino acids long. With 4 bases clipped from V and 1 base from J, the junction kept 6 bases outside the gene matches. In DNA form, the CDR3 reads TGTGCCAGCAGCCACGGACTAGCGGGGGACCGCACAGATACGCAGTATTTT. This codes for CASSHGLAGDRTDTQYF.

This clone appeared once. This chain links TRBV18 with TRBJ2-1; D perhaps matches TRBD1 (6 bases). Germline CDR1 reads KGHSH; CDR2 reads LQKENI. V lost 0 bases and J lost 4, with 13 bases in between. There are 16 residues in the CDR3. The CDR3, as DNA: TGTGCCAGCTCACCACCAAAGGACAGCCTTTACAATGAGCAGTTCTTC. It codes for CASSPPKDSLYNEQFF.

This clone was observed a handful of times. The chain couples TRBV7-2 to TRBJ2-7; 8 bases match TRBD1. Germline V gives CDR1 SGHTA, CDR2 FQGNSA. The CDR3 sequence is 15 residues long. V gave up 1 base and J gave up 5 bases; unmatched junction bases: 7. CDR3 bases: TGTGCCAGCAGCTTAGTACAGGGGGTACAACACGAGCAGTACTTC. Its translation: CASSLVQGVQHEQYF. Complete variable domain (other parts from reference TRBV7-2 and TRBJ2-7): GAGVSQSPSNKVTEKGKDVELRCDPISGHTALYWYRQSLGQGLEFLIYFQGNSAPDKSGLPSDRFSAERTGGSVSTLTIQRTQQEDSAVYLCASSLVQGVQHEQYFGPGTRLTVT.

The CDR3 DNA reads as TGTGCCTGGAGTGTGTGGACAGGGCAGAATAGCAATCAGCCCCAGCATTTT. Amino acid sequence: CAWSVWTGQNSNQPQHF. The chain recombines TRBV30 with TRBJ1-5; 8 bases align to TRBD1. This CDR3 has 17 residues. V lost 0 bases, J lost 0 bases, and 7 bases stayed unmatched. Germline V gives CDR1 GTSNPN, CDR2 SVGIG (reference sequence).

The chain is built from TRBV19 and TRBJ2-5, with 10 bases matching TRBD1. Looked up from germline, CDR1 is LNHDA and CDR2 is SQIVND (reference sequence). V was pared by 4 bases and J by 5 bases, with 10 bases of the junction left unmatched. CDR3 size: 16 residues. Here the CDR3 DNA reads TGTGCCAGTAGTAACCGGAGACAGGGGGCCGAGGAGACCCAGTACTTC. Translating gives CASSNRRQGAEETQYF.

Only one count was recorded for this clone. The chain combines TRBV5-6 with TRBJ1-2, with TRBD1 identical over 10 bases. Germline CDR1 is SGHDT and CDR2 is YYEEEE. The junction had 10 bases not matched to a gene; V was cut back by 4 bases and J by 4 bases. The CDR3 extends over 16 amino acids. In DNA, the CDR3 is TGTGCCAGCAGCCCCGGGACAGGGGTCTCGCTCTATGGCTACACCTTC. It specifies CASSPGTGVSLYGYTF. Full variable domain (outside the CDR3, taken from reference TRBV5-6 and TRBJ1-2): DAGVTQSPTHLIKTRGQQVTLRCSPKSGHDTVSWYQQALGQGPQFIFQYYEEEERQRGNFPDRFSGHQFPNYSSELNVNALLLGDSALYLCASSPGTGVSLYGYTFGSGTRLTVV.

The genes are TRBV7-9 and TRBJ1-1, with TRBD1 identical over 12 bases. The CDR3 loop spans 15 amino acids. Germline V CDR1 and CDR2: SEHNR, FQNEAQ (reference sequence). Losses at the gene ends were 4 bases for V and 4 bases for J; bases not matched to a gene: 4. CDR3 nucleotide sequence: TGTGCCAGCAGCTGGGACAGGGGGCTGGGCACTGAAGCTTTCTTT. Translating gives CASSWDRGLGTEAFF. Supplemented by reference TRBV7-9 and TRBJ1-1, the full variable domain reads DTGVSQNPRHKITKRGQNVTFRCDPISEHNRLYWYRQTLGQGPEFLTYFQNEAQLEKSRLLSDRFSAERPKGSFSTLEIQRTEQGDSAMYLCASSWDRGLGTEAFFGQGTRLTVV.

The chain joins TRBV6-2 or TRBV6-3 to TRBJ2-7; no clear D. Per the germline V gene, CDR1 is MNHEY and CDR2 is SVGEGT. Between the trimmed V and J ends, which lost 4 bases and 0 bases, there was a span of 7 bases. The CDR3 has 13 amino acids. CDR3 bases: TGTGCCAGCAGTTCAGGTTTCTCCTACGAGCAGTACTTC. Its translation: CASSSGFSYEQYF.

The V and J genes are TRBV11-1 and TRBJ2-2; TRBD1 might be the D (5 bases). This CDR3 contains 16 residues. Deletions cut 5 bases from V and 0 bases from J, with 13 bases between. Germline V gene data show CDR1 as SGHAT and CDR2 as FQDESV (reference sequence). The CDR3 loop reads CASSGEQVANTGELFF. In nucleotides, the CDR3 is TGTGCCAGCAGCGGGGAACAGGTAGCGAACACCGGGGAGCTGTTTTTT.

This rearrangement joins TRBV2 to TRBJ2-6, with 10 nucleotides matching TRBD1. V was pared by 11 bases and J by 3 bases, with 7 bases of the junction left unmatched. This CDR3 is 15 amino acids long. CDR1 and CDR2 (germline): SNHLY, FYNNEI. CDR3 sequence reads: CAGRQGAVGANVLTF. DNA of the CDR3: TGTGCCGGAAGACAGGGGGCGGTTGGGGCCAACGTCCTGACTTTC.

The chain recombines TRBV6-2 or TRBV6-3 with TRBJ2-3; D may be TRBD2 (6 bases). Trimming took off 5 bases at V and 3 bases at J, with 9 bases between the two ends. The CDR3 spans 13 residues. The germline CDR1 and CDR2 sequences are MNHEY and SVGEGT. CDR3 protein: CASSGTETDTQYF. The CDR3 nucleotides are TGTGCCAGCAGTGGGACTGAAACAGATACGCAGTATTTT.

The J gene is TRBJ2-4, the V gene TRBV19; no firm D call. The CDR3 runs 16 residues. In germline, CDR1 is LNHDA, CDR2 SQIVND (reference sequence). Trimming took off 1 base at V and 5 bases at J, with 15 bases between the two ends. The CDR3 reads CASSIGGGRVENIQYF. The CDR3 DNA reads as TGTGCCAGTAGTATAGGTGGTGGTCGGGTAGAAAACATTCAGTACTTC.

The V gene is TRBV9, the J gene TRBJ2-2; 10 nucleotides match TRBD1. V gave up 9 bases and J gave up 5 bases; unmatched junction bases: 13. The germline V gene has CDR1 SGDLS and CDR2 YYNGEE. CDR3 size: 16 residues. DNA of the CDR3: TGTGCCATCTCTCTCCTGGACAGGGGGAAAACCGGGGAGCTGTTTTTT. Translation: CAISLLDRGKTGELFF.

This rearrangement joins TRBV4-2 to TRBJ2-5; 9 nucleotides align to TRBD2. V trimming: 1 base; J trimming: 6 bases; junction bases outside the gene matches: 9. The germline V gene encodes CDR1 LGHNA and CDR2 YNFKEQ. This CDR3 contains 16 residues. The CDR3 loop reads CASSQVLASGIKTQYF. The CDR3 DNA follows: TGTGCCAGCAGCCAAGTCCTAGCTAGCGGGATAAAGACCCAGTACTTC.

The chain employs TRBV27 and TRBJ2-7; 10 bases line up with TRBD2. Germline V CDR1 and CDR2: MNHEY, SMNVEV (reference sequence). CDR3 length: 14 amino acids. V was pared by 4 bases and J by 0 bases, with 0 bases of the junction left unmatched. CDR3: CASSWTSGSYEQYF. Written as DNA, the CDR3 is TGTGCCAGCAGTTGGACTAGCGGCTCCTACGAGCAGTACTTC.

The genes are TRBV5-1 and TRBJ2-1; 10 bases line up with TRBD1. Trimming took 2 bases from V and 5 from J; bases not matched to a gene: 4. This CDR3 has 15 amino acids. Germline CDR1 reads SGHRS; CDR2 reads YFSETQ. The CDR3 spells CASSLGTGADNEQFF. The CDR3 DNA is TGCGCCAGCAGCTTAGGGACAGGGGCTGACAATGAGCAGTTCTTC. The full variable domain, with the rest looked up from reference TRBV5-1 and TRBJ2-1, is KAGVTQTPRYLIKTRGQQVTLSCSPISGHRSVSWYQQTPGQGLQFLFEYFSETQRNKGNFPGRFSGRQFSNSRSEMNVSTLELGDSALYLCASSLGTGADNEQFFGPGTRLTVL.

V gene TRBV7-8 combines with J gene TRBJ2-6; TRBD1 aligns across 10 bases. The germline V gene encodes CDR1 SGHVS and CDR2 FQNEAQ. The CDR3 runs to 18 residues. V dropped 6 bases and J dropped 2; count of bases not matched to a gene: 10. This CDR3 is CASSYDRGRYAGANVLTF. As DNA, the CDR3 is TGTGCCAGCAGTTACGACAGGGGGCGTTACGCTGGGGCCAACGTCCTGACTTTC. Full variable domain (remainder filled in from reference TRBV7-8 and TRBJ2-6): GAGVSQSPRYKVAKRGQDVALRCDPISGHVSLFWYQQALGQGPEFLTYFQNEAQLDKSGLPSDRFFAERPEGSVSTLKIQRTQQEDSAVYLCASSYDRGRYAGANVLTFGAGSRLTVL.